A selection of T cell receptor beta chains follows, all from one sample in a study of blood T cell repertoires in COVID-19. The protocol was immunoSEQ multiplex PCR, while the TCRdb copy is restricted to in-frame clones and leaves out a portion. The repertoire consists of 400,000 to 450,000 clones, with 75% to 90% occurring once and the leading ten covering roughly 1.6%. Material: peripheral blood. These receptor sequences come from a woman aged 40 to 50 with COVID-19, enrolled during active disease. Each CDR3 is given with its conserved first and last residue. A D gene is named only where the DNA matches it firmly. Clone size is not always given. Where it is, it says once, few, many or a class for expanded clones.

j_call clone_size d_call v_call cdr3_aa cdr3_nt
TRBJ2-4 - - TRBV4-2 CASSHIERTQAKNIQYF TGTGCCAGCAGCCATATTGAGAGAACGCAAGCCAAAAACATTCAGTACTTC
TRBJ1-1 - - TRBV28 CASVTGPPAEAFF TGTGCCAGCGTTACAGGGCCCCCGGCTGAAGCTTTCTTT
TRBJ2-7 - - TRBV4-3 CASSQAMGEEPSSYEQYF TGCGCCAGCAGCCAGGCCATGGGGGAGGAGCCAAGCTCCTACGAGCAGTACTTC
TRBJ2-1 - TRBD2 TRBV18 CASSPPVWASGSSYNEQFF TGTGCCAGCTCACCCCCCGTATGGGCTAGCGGGTCTTCCTACAATGAGCAGTTCTTC
TRBJ2-4 - TRBD1 TRBV6-2/TRBV6-3 CASSPISRDRGIQYF TGTGCCAGCAGCCCGATAAGCCGGGACAGGGGCATTCAGTACTTC
TRBJ2-4 - - TRBV28 CASGIQQVAKNIQYF TGTGCCAGCGGGATACAACAGGTTGCCAAAAACATTCAGTACTTC
TRBJ2-7 - TRBD1 TRBV7-9 CASSSTGQGALYEQYF TGTGCCAGCAGCTCCACCGGACAGGGGGCGCTTTACGAGCAGTACTTC
TRBJ2-1 - TRBD2 TRBV19 CASSLREGQVEQFF TGTGCCAGTAGTCTGCGGGAGGGCCAGGTTGAGCAGTTCTTC
TRBJ1-2 - TRBD1 TRBV7-9 CASSPSGTGIGYTF TGTGCCAGCAGCCCAAGTGGGACAGGGATCGGCTACACCTTC
TRBJ2-1 - TRBD2 TRBV30 CAWKGTSGYNEQFF TGTGCCTGGAAGGGGACTAGCGGCTACAATGAGCAGTTCTTC
TRBJ1-5 - - TRBV2 CATRGIGNQPQHF TGTGCCACTCGAGGGATAGGCAATCAGCCCCAGCATTTT
TRBJ2-1 - - TRBV4-3 CASSQDGLDNEQFF TGCGCCAGCAGCCAAGACGGTTTGGACAATGAGCAGTTCTTC
TRBJ1-3 - - TRBV7-3 CASSLAAGAGNTIYF TGTGCCAGCAGCTTAGCGGCAGGGGCTGGAAACACCATATATTTT
TRBJ1-1 - - TRBV7-2 CASSLMQGYTEAFF TGTGCCAGCAGCTTAATGCAGGGGTACACTGAAGCTTTCTTT
TRBJ2-7 - TRBD2 TRBV7-9 CASSLMSVGTRPYEQYF TGTGCCAGCAGCTTAATGAGCGTCGGGACTAGACCTTACGAGCAGTACTTC
TRBJ1-2 - - TRBV20-1 CSASRQDYGYTF TGCAGTGCTAGTAGGCAGGATTATGGCTACACCTTC
TRBJ1-2 - TRBD1 TRBV6-5 CASRATGGSYGYTF TGTGCCAGCAGGGCGACAGGGGGCAGCTATGGCTACACCTTC
TRBJ2-2 - TRBD2 TRBV19 CASSIGLAGSFTGELFF TGTGCCAGTAGTATTGGCCTAGCGGGGTCTTTCACCGGGGAGCTGTTTTTT
TRBJ1-2 - - TRBV5-4 CATDEEMGYGYTF TGTGCCACCGATGAGGAAATGGGTTATGGCTACACCTTC
TRBJ1-1 - - TRBV29-1 CSVSPMNTEAFF TGCAGCGTTTCCCCCATGAACACTGAAGCTTTCTTT
TRBJ1-4 once - TRBV9 CASSVRGISEKLFF TGTGCCAGCAGCGTGAGGGGGATTAGCGAAAAACTGTTTTTT
TRBJ1-6 - TRBD1 TRBV5-1 CASSRGQGNSPLHF TGCGCCAGCAGCCGCGGACAGGGGAATTCACCCCTCCACTTT
TRBJ2-5 - - TRBV28 CASSLTRPFGETQYF TGTGCCAGCAGTTTAACCCGCCCTTTCGGAGAGACCCAGTACTTC